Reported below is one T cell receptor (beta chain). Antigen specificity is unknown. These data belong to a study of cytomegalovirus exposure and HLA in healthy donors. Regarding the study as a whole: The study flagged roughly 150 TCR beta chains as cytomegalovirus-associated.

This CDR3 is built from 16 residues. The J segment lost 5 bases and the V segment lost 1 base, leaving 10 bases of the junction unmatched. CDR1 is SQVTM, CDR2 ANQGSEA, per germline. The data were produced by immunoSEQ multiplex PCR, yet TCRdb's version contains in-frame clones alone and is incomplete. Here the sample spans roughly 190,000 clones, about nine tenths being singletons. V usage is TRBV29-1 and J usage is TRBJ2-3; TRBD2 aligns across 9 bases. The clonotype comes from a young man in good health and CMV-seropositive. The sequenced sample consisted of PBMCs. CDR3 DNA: TGCAGCGTTGAAGGGGAGGCTAGCGGGGCTCTAGATACGCAGTATTTT. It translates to CSVEGEASGALDTQYF.